This T cell receptor (beta chain) emerged from a study of control samples from healthy donors and cancer patients. Trimming cost V 1 base and J 3 bases, with 12 bases left between them. In germline, CDR1 is MNHNS, CDR2 SASEGT. CDR3 size: 15 residues. Here immunoSEQ multiplex PCR was the method, and the copy in TCRdb shows in-frame clones only, minus some. The sample contains under 65,000 clones, 70% to 90% of which appear only once. The sample comprised PBMCs. This sequence joins TRBV6-1 and TRBJ1-2; D is ambiguous. The receptor was derived from a woman aged 55-69 years with lung cancer. CDR3: CASSEESGSYYGYTF. CDR3 nucleotides: TGTGCCAGCAGTGAAGAAAGCGGTAGCTACTATGGCTACACCTTC.